Listed below are T cell receptor beta chains from one sample, sequenced in a study of regulatory dendritic cells for organ transplantation. Profiled with immunoSEQ multiplex PCR; TCRdb holds only in-frame clones, not every one. Of fewer than 25,000 clones in the sample, roughly 87% were seen once. These receptors lack a known antigen. Material for sequencing was naive CD4+ T cells from blood cultured with dendritic cells. Source of these receptors: a human donor in good health. CDR3s include the opening cysteine and the closing phenylalanine or tryptophan. The D gene is left open where the match is weak. The listing skips clone size in some rows; elsewhere it reads once, few, many or a size class.

D gene,V gene,clone size,J gene,CDR3 DNA,CDR3 protein
TRBD1,TRBV10-2,-,TRBJ2-7,TGCGCCAGCAGTGGACAGGGTCGGGAGCAGTACTTC,CASSGQGREQYF
-,TRBV2,-,TRBJ2-7,TGTGCCAGCAGTGAACGCTCGCTCTCCTACGAGCAGTACTTC,CASSERSLSYEQYF
-,TRBV9,-,TRBJ1-1,TGTGCCAGCAGCGTAGGAGCGGGGGTGGCGAACACTGAAGCTTTCTTT,CASSVGAGVANTEAFF
-,TRBV5-4,few,TRBJ2-7,TGTGCCAGCAGCTTGGAGTGGGCACAGGGTATCAACGAGCAGTACTTC,CASSLEWAQGINEQYF
-,TRBV7-2,-,TRBJ1-1,TGTGCCAGCAGTTCAAGCCGGGCCCCCCATGGGATTGAAGCTTTCTTT,CASSSSRAPHGIEAFF
-,TRBV6-6,-,TRBJ2-5,TGTGCCAGCAGTGTCGCGGCCGGAGGAGAGACCCAGTACTTC,CASSVAAGGETQYF
-,TRBV5-3,-,TRBJ1-4,TGTGCCAGAAGCTTGTCCTCTCGGGGGGAACTGTTTTTT,CARSLSSRGELFF
-,TRBV5-1,-,TRBJ2-5,TGCGCCAGCAGCTTGTTGGCGGGGTACCAAGAGACCCAGTACTTC,CASSLLAGYQETQYF
-,TRBV18,-,TRBJ2-5,TGTGCCAGCTCACCTCCGGGTATAGGAGGAGAGACCCAGTACTTC,CASSPPGIGGETQYF
TRBD2,TRBV7-9,-,TRBJ2-3,TGTGCCAGCAACCTAGCGGGGGGGCCCGATACGCAGTATTTT,CASNLAGGPDTQYF